These T cell receptor beta chains were read from a single sample in a study of blood T cell repertoires in COVID-19. Data came from immunoSEQ multiplex PCR; TCRdb stores just in-frame clones and leaves some out. The table records 75,000 to 95,000 clones, about 89% of them present only once. The sequenced sample consisted of peripheral blood. The receptor set was obtained from a human donor in a cohort sampled during active COVID-19. The CDR3 runs from the conserved cysteine through the conserved F or W.

>TRBV3-1/TRBV3-2|TRBJ1-1
CASSQVFRTGRKMNTEAFF
>TRBV3-1/TRBV3-2|TRBJ2-5
CASSRQPTGRGETQYF
>TRBV5-1|TRBJ2-1
CASSLKQGQSNEQFF
>TRBV15|TRBJ1-3
CATSEGAYGNTIYF
>TRBV6-6|TRBJ1-5
CASSSVERANQPQHF
>TRBV28|TRBJ2-1
CASTLGQIRYNEQFF
>TRBV11-2|TRBJ2-1
CASSLTRLADNEQFF
>TRBV30|TRBJ1-1
CAWKVRVNTEAFF
>TRBV6-1|TRBJ1-1
CASSSGPARTEAFF
>TRBV5-8|TRBJ1-1
CASSSTSGSGNTEAFF
>TRBV7-2|TRBJ1-5
CASSLVRRPQHF
>TRBV11-2|TRBJ2-5
CASSPGWLGETQYF
>TRBV19|TRBJ2-3
CASSIGGSTDTQYF
>TRBV4-1|TRBJ2-1
CASSQDLGTRPPYNEQFF
>TRBV27|TRBJ2-7
CASSLYSGRNNEQYF
>TRBV3-1/TRBV3-2|TRBJ2-7
CASSQWLAGYEQYF
>TRBV5-6|TRBJ2-4
CASSVSPGGVIAKNIQYF
>TRBV27|TRBJ2-1
CASGGPSGAYNEQFF